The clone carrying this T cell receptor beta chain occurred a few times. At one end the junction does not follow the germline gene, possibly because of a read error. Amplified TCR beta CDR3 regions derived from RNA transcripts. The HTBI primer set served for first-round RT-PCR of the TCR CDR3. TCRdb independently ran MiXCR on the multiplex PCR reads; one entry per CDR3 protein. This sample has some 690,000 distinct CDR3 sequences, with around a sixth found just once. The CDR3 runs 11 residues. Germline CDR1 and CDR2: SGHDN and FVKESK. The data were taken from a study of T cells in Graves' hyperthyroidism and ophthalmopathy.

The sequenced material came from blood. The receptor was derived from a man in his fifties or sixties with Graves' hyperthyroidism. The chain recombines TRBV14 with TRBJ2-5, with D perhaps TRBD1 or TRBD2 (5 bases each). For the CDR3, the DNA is TGTGCCAGCAGCCTGGGACCTTACAGGCACTTC. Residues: CASSLGPYRHF.